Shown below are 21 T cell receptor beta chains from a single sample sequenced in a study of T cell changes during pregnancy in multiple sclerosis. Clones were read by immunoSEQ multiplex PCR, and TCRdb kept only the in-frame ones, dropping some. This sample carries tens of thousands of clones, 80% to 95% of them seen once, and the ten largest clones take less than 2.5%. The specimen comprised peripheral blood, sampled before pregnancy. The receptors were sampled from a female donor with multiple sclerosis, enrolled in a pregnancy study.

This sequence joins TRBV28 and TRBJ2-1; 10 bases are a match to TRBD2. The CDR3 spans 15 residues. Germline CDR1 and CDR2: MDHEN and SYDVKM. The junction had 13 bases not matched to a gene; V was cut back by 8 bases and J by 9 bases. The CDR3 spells CASRGWLAGAAEQFF. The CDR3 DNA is TGTGCCAGCCGTGGTTGGCTAGCGGGAGCGGCTGAGCAGTTCTTC. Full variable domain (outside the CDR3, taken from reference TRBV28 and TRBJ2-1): DVKVTQSSRYLVKRTGEKVFLECVQDMDHENMFWYRQDPGLGLRLIYFSYDVKMKEKGDIPEGYSVSREKKERFSLILESASTNQTSMYLCASRGWLAGAAEQFFGPGTRLTVL.

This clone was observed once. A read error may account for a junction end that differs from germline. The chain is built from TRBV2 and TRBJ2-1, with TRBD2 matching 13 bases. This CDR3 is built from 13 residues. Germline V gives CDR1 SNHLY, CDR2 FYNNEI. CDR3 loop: CASREGLAGVEFF. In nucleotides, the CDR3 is TGTGCCAGCAGAGAAGGACTAGCGGGAGTGGAGTTCTTC.

CDR3 residues: CASSAGLAGNQDTQYF. For the CDR3, the DNA is TGTGCCAGCTCAGCGGGACTAGCGGGAAATCAAGATACGCAGTATTTT. The rearrangement uses TRBV18 and TRBJ2-3; 13 bases are shared with TRBD2. CDR1 KGHSH and CDR2 LQKENI come from the germline V gene. J was trimmed by 5 bases and V by 5 bases; bases with no gene match: 7. CDR3 length equals 16 residues.

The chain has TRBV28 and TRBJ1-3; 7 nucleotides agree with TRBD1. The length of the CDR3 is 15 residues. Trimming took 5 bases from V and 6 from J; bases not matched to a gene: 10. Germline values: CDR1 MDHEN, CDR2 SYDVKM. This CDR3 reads CASSLTGIATNTIYF. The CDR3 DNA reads TGTGCCAGCAGTCTGACAGGGATAGCAACAAACACCATATATTTT.

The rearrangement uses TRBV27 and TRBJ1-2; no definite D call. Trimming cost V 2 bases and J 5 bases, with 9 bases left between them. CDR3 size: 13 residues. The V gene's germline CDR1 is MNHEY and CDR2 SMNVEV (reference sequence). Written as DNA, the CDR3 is TGTGCCAGCAGTTTACTCGGGAATTATGGCTACACCTTC. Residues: CASSLLGNYGYTF.

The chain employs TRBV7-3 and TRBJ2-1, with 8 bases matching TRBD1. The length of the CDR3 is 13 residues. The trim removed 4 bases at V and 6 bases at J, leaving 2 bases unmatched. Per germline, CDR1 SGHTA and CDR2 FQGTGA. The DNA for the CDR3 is TGTGCCAGCAGCTCCACAGGGGGCAATGAGCAGTTCTTC. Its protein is CASSSTGGNEQFF.

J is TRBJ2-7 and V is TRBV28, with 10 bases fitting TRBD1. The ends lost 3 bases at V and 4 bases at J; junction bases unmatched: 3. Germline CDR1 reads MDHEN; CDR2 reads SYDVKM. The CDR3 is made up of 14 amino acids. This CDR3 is CASSFDRGRYEQYF. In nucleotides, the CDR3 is TGTGCCAGCAGTTTCGACAGGGGGCGATACGAGCAGTACTTC.

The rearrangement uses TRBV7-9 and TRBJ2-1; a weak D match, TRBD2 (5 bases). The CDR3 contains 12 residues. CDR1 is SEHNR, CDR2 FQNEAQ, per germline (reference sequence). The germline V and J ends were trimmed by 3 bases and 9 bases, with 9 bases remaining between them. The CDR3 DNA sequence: TGTGCCAGCAGCTTTTTTCGGGGTGAGCAGTTCTTC. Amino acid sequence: CASSFFRGEQFF.

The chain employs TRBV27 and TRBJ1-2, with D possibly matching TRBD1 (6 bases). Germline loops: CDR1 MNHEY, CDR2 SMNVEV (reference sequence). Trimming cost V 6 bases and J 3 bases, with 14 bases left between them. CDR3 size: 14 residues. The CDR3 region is CASRSSGTYYGYTF. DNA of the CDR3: TGTGCCAGCAGATCATCCGGGACATACTATGGCTACACCTTC.

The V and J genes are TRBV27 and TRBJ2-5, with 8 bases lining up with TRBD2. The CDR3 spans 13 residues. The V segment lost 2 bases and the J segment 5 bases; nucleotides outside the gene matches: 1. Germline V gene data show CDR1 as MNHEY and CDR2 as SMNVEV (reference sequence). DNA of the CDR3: TGTGCCAGCAGTTTACGGGAGGGGGAGACCCAGTACTTC. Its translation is CASSLREGETQYF.

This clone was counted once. The CDR3 protein is CASSSKPGRGEQYF. In DNA form, the CDR3 reads TGTGCCAGCAGTTCCAAACCGGGGAGGGGCGAGCAGTACTTC. The V and J genes are TRBV6-5 and TRBJ2-7, with 7 nucleotides matching TRBD2. V trimming: 4 bases; J trimming: 6 bases; junction bases outside the gene matches: 9. There are 14 residues in the CDR3. Germline V lookup: CDR1 MNHEY, CDR2 SVGAGI.

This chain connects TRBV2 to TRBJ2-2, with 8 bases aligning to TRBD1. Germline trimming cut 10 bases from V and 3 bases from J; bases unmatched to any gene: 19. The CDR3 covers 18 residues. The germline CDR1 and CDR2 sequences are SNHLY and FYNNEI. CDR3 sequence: CAIIPKSRDRPYTGELFF. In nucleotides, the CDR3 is TGTGCCATCATACCCAAGTCCCGGGACAGGCCTTACACCGGGGAGCTGTTTTTT.

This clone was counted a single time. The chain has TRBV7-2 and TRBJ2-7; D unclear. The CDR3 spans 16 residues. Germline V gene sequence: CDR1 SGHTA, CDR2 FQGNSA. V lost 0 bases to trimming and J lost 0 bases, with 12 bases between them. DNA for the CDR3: TGTGCCAGCAGCTTAGCGGCAGGCCCTTCCTCCTACGAGCAGTACTTC. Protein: CASSLAAGPSSYEQYF. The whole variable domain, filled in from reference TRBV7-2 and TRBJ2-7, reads GAGVSQSPSNKVTEKGKDVELRCDPISGHTALYWYRQSLGQGLEFLIYFQGNSAPDKSGLPSDRFSAERTGGSVSTLTIQRTQQEDSAVYLCASSLAAGPSSYEQYFGPGTRLTVT.

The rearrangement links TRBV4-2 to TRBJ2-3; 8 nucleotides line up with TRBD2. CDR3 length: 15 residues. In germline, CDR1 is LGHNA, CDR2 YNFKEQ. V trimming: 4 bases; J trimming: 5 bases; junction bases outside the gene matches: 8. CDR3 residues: CASSPGRGGEDTQYF. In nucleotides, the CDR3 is TGTGCCAGCAGCCCCGGCCGGGGGGGGGAAGATACGCAGTATTTT.

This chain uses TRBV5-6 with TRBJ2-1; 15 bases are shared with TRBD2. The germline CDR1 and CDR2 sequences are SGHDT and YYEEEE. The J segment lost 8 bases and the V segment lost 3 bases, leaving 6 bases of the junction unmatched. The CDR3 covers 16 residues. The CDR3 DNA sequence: TGTGCCAGCAGCTCCCGGACTAGCGGGAGGGCCGATGAGCAGTTCTTC. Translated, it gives CASSSRTSGRADEQFF.

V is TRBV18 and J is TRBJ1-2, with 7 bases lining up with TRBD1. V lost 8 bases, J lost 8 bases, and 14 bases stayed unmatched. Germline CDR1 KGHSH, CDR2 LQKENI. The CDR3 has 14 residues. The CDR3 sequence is CASRRTGPTAGYTF. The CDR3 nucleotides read TGTGCCAGCAGACGGACAGGCCCAACGGCGGGCTACACCTTC.

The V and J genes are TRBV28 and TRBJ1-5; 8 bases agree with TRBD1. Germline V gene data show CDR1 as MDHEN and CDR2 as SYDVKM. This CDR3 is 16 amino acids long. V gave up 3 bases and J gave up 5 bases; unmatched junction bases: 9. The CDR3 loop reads CASSFPGTGSHQPQHF. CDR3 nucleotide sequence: TGTGCCAGCAGTTTTCCCGGGACAGGTTCCCATCAGCCCCAGCATTTT.

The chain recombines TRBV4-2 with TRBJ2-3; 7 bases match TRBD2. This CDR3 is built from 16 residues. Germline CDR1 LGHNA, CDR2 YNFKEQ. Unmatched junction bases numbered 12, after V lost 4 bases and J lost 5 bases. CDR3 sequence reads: CASSPQREVRLDTQYF. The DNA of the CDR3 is TGTGCCAGCAGCCCCCAACGGGAGGTTCGTTTAGATACGCAGTATTTT.

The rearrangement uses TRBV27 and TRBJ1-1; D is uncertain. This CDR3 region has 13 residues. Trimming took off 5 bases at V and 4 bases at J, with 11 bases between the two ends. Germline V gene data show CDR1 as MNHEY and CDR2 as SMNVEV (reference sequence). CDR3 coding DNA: TGTGCCAGCAGTATCATGTCGGGCACTGAAGCTTTCTTT. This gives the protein CASSIMSGTEAFF.

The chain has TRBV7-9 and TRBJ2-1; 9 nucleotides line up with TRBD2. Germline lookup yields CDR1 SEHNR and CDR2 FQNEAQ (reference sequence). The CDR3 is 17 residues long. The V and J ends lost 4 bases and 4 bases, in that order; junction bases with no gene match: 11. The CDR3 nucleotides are TGTGCCAGCAGCTCCCAACTGAGGAGCGGGAGGTACAATGAGCAGTTCTTC. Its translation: CASSSQLRSGRYNEQFF.

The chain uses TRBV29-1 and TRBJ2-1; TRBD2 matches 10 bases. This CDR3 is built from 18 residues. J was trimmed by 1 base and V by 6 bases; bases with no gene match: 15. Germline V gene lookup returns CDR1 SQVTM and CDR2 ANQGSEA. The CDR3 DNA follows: TGCAGCGTCGAGACTAGCGGGCCACGGATGGATTCCTACAATGAGCAGTTCTTC. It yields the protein CSVETSGPRMDSYNEQFF.